Included here is one T cell receptor beta chain sequence, with context. These data belong to a study of T cell changes during pregnancy in multiple sclerosis. TCRdb keeps only in-frame clones here, not all; method: immunoSEQ multiplex PCR. The repertoire consists of 85,000 to 95,000 clones, with 91% occurring once and the leading ten covering more than 1.5%. This CDR3 has 13 amino acids. CDR1 and CDR2 (germline): MGHRA, YSYEKL. V lost 4 bases and J 5 bases, leaving 8 bases between the germline ends. Sequencing used peripheral blood, obtained after pregnancy. The chain carries TRBV4-1 and TRBJ1-4; possible D gene TRBD1, 6 bases. The TCR originated in a female donor in good health, enrolled as a control in a pregnancy study. CDR3 in amino acids: CASSRRGNEKLFF. The CDR3 DNA reads as TGCGCCAGCAGCCGAAGGGGGAATGAAAAACTGTTTTTT.